Listed below are T cell receptor beta chains from one sample, sequenced in a study of cytomegalovirus exposure and HLA in healthy donors. Sequenced by immunoSEQ multiplex PCR; TCRdb stores in-frame clones only, minus some. Here the sample spans more than 90,000 clones, 55% to 75% being singletons. Sequenced sample: PBMCs. These receptors were taken from a man aged 30-40 years in good health and CMV-seropositive. Each CDR3 is given with its conserved first and last residue. The order of the fields is J gene, clone size, D gene, V gene, CDR3 protein, CDR3 DNA. The D gene is left open where the match is weak. A row's size may be missing; if present it is once, few, many or a size class.

TRBJ2-3 NA TRBD2 TRBV30 CAWSTSGSTDTQYF TGTGCCTGGAGTACTAGCGGGAGCACAGATACGCAGTATTTT
TRBJ2-3 NA NA TRBV6-1 CASSEGGRHIDTQYF TGTGCCAGCAGTGAGGGGGGAAGACACATAGATACGCAGTATTTT
TRBJ1-1 NA NA TRBV5-6 CASTLGGVSTEAFF TGTGCCAGCACCCTGGGGGGGGTCTCCACTGAAGCTTTCTTT
TRBJ1-2 NA NA TRBV7-9 CASSLTGLGNYGYTF TGTGCCAGCAGCTTAACGGGGTTGGGGAACTATGGCTACACCTTC
TRBJ2-1 NA TRBD2 TRBV2 CASRKREGSYNEQFF TGTGCCAGCAGGAAGCGGGAGGGCTCCTACAATGAGCAGTTCTTC
TRBJ1-1 NA TRBD1 TRBV10-3 CAISGDRGRTEAFF TGTGCCATCAGTGGGGACAGGGGGCGCACTGAAGCTTTCTTT
TRBJ2-1 few TRBD1 TRBV5-4 CASSPWDREDNEQFF TGTGCCAGCAGCCCCTGGGACAGGGAAGACAATGAGCAGTTCTTC
TRBJ2-3 NA TRBD1 TRBV19 CASSTDRTFTDTQYF TGTGCCAGTAGTACGGACAGGACCTTTACAGATACGCAGTATTTT
TRBJ2-7 once NA TRBV2 CASSEGQGSYEQYF TGTGCCAGCAGTGAAGGGCAGGGGTCCTACGAGCAGTACTTC
TRBJ2-2 few NA TRBV5-1 CASSYGQLLTSGELFF TGCGCCAGCAGTTATGGCCAACTATTGACCTCCGGGGAGCTGTTTTTT
TRBJ2-5 few NA TRBV5-4 CASSLRRAGGETQYF TGTGCCAGCAGCTTAAGGAGGGCCGGAGGAGAGACCCAGTACTTC
TRBJ2-2 NA NA TRBV7-2 CASSLTTGTGELFF TGTGCCAGCAGCTTAACAACAGGCACCGGGGAGCTGTTTTTT
TRBJ2-1 NA NA TRBV28 CASRIEGSYYEQFF TGTGCCAGCAGGATAGAGGGTTCCTATTATGAGCAGTTCTTC
TRBJ1-1 once NA TRBV7-9 CASKGEGKADTEAFF TGTGCCAGCAAAGGGGAGGGGAAGGCGGACACTGAAGCTTTCTTT
TRBJ1-1 NA NA TRBV6-5 CASSYIRDTEAFF TGTGCCAGCAGTTACATTCGGGACACTGAAGCTTTCTTT
TRBJ1-5 few TRBD1 TRBV19 CASSIHRGSHQPQHF TGTGCCAGTAGTATACACAGGGGAAGTCATCAGCCCCAGCATTTT